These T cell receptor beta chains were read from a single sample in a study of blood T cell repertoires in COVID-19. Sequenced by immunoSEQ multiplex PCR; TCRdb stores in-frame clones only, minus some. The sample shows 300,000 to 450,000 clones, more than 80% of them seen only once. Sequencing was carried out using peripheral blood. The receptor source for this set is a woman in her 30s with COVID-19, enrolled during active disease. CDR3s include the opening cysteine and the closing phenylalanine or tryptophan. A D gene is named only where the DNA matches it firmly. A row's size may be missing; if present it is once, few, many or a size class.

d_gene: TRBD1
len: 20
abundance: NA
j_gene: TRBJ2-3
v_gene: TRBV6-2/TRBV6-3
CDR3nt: TGTGCCAGCAGTTACTCGGGGAGATTCAGGCAGGGGGCAGGCACAGATACGCAGTATTTT
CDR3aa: CASSYSGRFRQGAGTDTQYF

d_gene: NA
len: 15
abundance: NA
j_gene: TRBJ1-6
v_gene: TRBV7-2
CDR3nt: TGTGCCAGCAGCTTAGCGGACTCGGCCAGGACACCCCTCCACTTT
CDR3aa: CASSLADSARTPLHF

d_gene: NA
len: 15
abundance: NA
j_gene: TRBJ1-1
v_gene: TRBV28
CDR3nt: TGTGCCAGCAGTCCGAGGACGGTGGAGGGGACTGAAGCTTTCTTT
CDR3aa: CASSPRTVEGTEAFF

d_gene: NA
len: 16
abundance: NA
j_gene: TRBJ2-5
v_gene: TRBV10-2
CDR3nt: TGCGCCAGCAGTGAGCCGGGACTGCCGATCCAAGAGACCCAGTACTTC
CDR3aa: CASSEPGLPIQETQYF

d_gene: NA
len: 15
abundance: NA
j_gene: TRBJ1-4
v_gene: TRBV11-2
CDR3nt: TGTGCCAGCAGCTATTCGGGGAGGTCGGATGAAAAACTGTTTTTT
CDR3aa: CASSYSGRSDEKLFF

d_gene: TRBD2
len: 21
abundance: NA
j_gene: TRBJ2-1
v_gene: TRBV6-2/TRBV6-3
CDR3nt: TGTGCCAGCAGTTCAAGACTCGGGACTAGCGGGAGGAGGAGCTCCTACAATGAGCAGTTCTTC
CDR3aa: CASSSRLGTSGRRSSYNEQFF

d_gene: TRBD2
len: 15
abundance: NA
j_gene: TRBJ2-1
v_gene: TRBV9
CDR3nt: TGTGCCAGCAGCTTACTAGCGACCTCCTACAATGAGCAGTTCTTC
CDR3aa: CASSLLATSYNEQFF

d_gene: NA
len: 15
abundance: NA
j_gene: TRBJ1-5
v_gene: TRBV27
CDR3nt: TGTGCCAGCAGTACCGGGGGGGAGAGCAATCAGCCCCAGCATTTT
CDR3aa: CASSTGGESNQPQHF

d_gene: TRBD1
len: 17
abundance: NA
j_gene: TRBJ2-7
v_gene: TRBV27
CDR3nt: TGTGCCAGCAGTTGGGGGACAGGGCCCGGGAGCTCCTACGAGCAGTACTTC
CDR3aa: CASSWGTGPGSSYEQYF

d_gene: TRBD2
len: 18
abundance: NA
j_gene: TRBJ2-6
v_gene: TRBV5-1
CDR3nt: TGCGCCAGCAGCCAAGGACTAGCGGGAGCAAAAGGCCCCAACGTCCTGACTTTC
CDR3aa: CASSQGLAGAKGPNVLTF

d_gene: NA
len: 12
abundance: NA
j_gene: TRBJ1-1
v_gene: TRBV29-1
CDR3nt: TGCAGCGTAACTAGACAGAACACTGAAGCTTTCTTT
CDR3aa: CSVTRQNTEAFF

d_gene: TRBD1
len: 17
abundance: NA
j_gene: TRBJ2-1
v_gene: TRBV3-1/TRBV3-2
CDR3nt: TGTGCCAGCAGCCAATTAACCCTCCGGGACAGTTCAAATGAGCAGTTCTTC
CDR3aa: CASSQLTLRDSSNEQFF

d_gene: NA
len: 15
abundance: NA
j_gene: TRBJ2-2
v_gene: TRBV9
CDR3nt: TGTGCCAGCAGCGTATACGGGGTGAACACCGGGGAGCTGTTTTTT
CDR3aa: CASSVYGVNTGELFF

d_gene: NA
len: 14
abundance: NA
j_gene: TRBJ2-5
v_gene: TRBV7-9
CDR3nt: TGTGCCAGCAGCTTAGGTGGAGGGGCGGAGACCCAGTACTTC
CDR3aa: CASSLGGGAETQYF

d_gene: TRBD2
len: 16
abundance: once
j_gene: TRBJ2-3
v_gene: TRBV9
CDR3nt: TGTGCCAGCAGCGCAGGGACTAGCGGGAGCACAGATACGCAGTATTTT
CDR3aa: CASSAGTSGSTDTQYF

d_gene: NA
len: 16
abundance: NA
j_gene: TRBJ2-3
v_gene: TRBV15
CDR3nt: TGTGCCACCAGCAGAGACGGAGTGGCGGGAACAGATACGCAGTATTTT
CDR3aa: CATSRDGVAGTDTQYF

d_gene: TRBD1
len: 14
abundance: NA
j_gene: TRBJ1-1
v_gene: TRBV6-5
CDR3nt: TGTGCCAGCAGTTTGGGACAGTTTGGCACTGAAGCTTTCTTT
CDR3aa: CASSLGQFGTEAFF

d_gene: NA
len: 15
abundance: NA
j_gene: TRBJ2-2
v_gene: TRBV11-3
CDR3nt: TGTGCCAGCAGCTTAGTTAATAGGAACACCGGGGAGCTGTTTTTT
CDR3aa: CASSLVNRNTGELFF

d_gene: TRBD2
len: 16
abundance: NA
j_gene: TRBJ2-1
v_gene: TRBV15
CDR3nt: TGTGCCACCAGCAGAGGTACTAGCGGAAGATACAATGAGCAGTTCTTC
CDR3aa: CATSRGTSGRYNEQFF

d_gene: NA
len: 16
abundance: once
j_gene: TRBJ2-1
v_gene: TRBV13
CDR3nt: TGTGCCAGCAGCCCCGATAGATCATTCTCCTACAATGAGCAGTTCTTC
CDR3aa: CASSPDRSFSYNEQFF

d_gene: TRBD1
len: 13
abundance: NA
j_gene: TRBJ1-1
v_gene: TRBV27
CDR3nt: TGTGCCAGCAGTTTGGCGGGGACAGTTCAAGCTTTCTTT
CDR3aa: CASSLAGTVQAFF

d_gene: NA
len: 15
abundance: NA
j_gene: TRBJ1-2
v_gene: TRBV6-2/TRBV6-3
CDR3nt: TGTGCCAGCAGTTACTCGCGCAGGGGATTTGCTGGCTACACCTTC
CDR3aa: CASSYSRRGFAGYTF

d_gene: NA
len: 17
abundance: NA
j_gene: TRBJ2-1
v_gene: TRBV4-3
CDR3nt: TGCGCCAGCAGCCAAGATCGGGTAGGGGTCTCCTACAATGAGCAGTTCTTC
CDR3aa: CASSQDRVGVSYNEQFF

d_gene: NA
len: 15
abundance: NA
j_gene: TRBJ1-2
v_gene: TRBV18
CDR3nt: TGTGCCAGCTCACCAGGGAACGGGGTCGTCTATGGCTACACCTTC
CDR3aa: CASSPGNGVVYGYTF

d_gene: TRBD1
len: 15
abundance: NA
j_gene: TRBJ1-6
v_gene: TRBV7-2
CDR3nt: TGTGCCAGCAGCAGTGCGACAGGGCTGAATTCACCCCTCCACTTT
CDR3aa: CASSSATGLNSPLHF

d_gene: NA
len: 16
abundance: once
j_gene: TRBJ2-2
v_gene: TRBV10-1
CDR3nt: TGCGCCAGCAGTGAAGCGAGGGGGGGCCTTAACGGGGAGCTGTTTTTT
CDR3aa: CASSEARGGLNGELFF

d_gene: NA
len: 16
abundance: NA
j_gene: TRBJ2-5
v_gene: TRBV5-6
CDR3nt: TGTGCCAGCAGCTCGGGCAGATTGGGAGTAAAAGAGACCCAGTACTTC
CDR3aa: CASSSGRLGVKETQYF

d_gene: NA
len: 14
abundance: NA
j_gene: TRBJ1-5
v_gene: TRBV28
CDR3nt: TGTGCCAGCAGTCGAGGGGGGGGCAATCAGCCCCAGCATTTT
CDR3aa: CASSRGGGNQPQHF

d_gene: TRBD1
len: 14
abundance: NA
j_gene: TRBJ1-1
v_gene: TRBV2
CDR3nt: TGTGCCAGCACCCCCGGACAGGGGCCCACTGAAGCTTTCTTT
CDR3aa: CASTPGQGPTEAFF

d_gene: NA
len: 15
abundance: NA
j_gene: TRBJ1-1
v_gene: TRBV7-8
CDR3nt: TGTGCCAGCAGCCTGTTGACAGTAAGAGGAACTGAAGCTTTCTTT
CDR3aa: CASSLLTVRGTEAFF

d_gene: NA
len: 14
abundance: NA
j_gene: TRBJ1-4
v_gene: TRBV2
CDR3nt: TGTGCCAGCAGTGACCCAGCGGCTAATGAAAAACTGTTTTTT
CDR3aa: CASSDPAANEKLFF

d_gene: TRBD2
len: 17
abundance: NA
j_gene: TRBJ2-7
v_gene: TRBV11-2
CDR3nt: TGTGCCAGCAGCTTAGGTCTGGGTAGCGGGGGCTCCTACGAGCAGTACTTC
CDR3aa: CASSLGLGSGGSYEQYF

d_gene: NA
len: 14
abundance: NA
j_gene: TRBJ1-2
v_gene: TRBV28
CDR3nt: TGTGCCAGCAGTTCGTCACAAGATGACTATGGCTACACCTTC
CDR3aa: CASSSSQDDYGYTF

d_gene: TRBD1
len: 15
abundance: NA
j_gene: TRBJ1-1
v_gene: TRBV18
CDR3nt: TGTGCCAGCTCACGGGGTCTGACAGGGGACACTGAAGCTTTCTTT
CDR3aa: CASSRGLTGDTEAFF

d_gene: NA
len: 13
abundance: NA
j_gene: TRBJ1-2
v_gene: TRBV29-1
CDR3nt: TGCAGCGTTGAGCTGGGGGCGTTCTATGGCTACACCTTC
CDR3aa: CSVELGAFYGYTF

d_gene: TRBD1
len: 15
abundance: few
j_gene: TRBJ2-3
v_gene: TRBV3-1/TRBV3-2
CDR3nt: TGTGCCAGCAGCCCCGGACAGGGTGGGAGTGGGACGCAGTATTTT
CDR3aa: CASSPGQGGSGTQYF

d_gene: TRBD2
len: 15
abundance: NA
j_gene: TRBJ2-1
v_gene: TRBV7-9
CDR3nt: TGTGCCAGCAGCTTAGGCCTAGCGGGAGAGGATGAGCAGTTCTTC
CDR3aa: CASSLGLAGEDEQFF

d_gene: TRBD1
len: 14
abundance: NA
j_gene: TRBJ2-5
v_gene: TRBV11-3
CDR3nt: TGTGCCAGCAGCCAGGGGACAGCTCAAGAGACCCAGTACTTC
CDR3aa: CASSQGTAQETQYF

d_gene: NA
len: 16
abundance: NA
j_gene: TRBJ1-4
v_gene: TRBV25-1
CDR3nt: TGTGCCAGCAGTGAGGACATCCGTGCAACTAATGAAAAACTGTTTTTT
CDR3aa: CASSEDIRATNEKLFF

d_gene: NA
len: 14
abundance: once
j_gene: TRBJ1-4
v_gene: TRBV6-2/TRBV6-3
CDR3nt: TGTGCCAGCAGTTCTCAGGGTCCTAATGAAAAACTGTTTTTT
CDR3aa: CASSSQGPNEKLFF

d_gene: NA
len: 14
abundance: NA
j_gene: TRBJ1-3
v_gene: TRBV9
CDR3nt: TGTGCCAGCAGCACGGGACAACCGGGAAACACCATATATTTT
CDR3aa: CASSTGQPGNTIYF

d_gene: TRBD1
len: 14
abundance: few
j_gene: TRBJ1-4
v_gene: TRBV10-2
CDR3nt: TGCGCCAGCATGTGGGACAGAGGGAATGAAAAACTGTTTTTT
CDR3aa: CASMWDRGNEKLFF

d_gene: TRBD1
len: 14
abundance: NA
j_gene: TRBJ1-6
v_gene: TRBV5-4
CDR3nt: TGTGCCAGCAGCTTGGGGGACAGGGATTCACCCCTCCACTTT
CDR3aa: CASSLGDRDSPLHF

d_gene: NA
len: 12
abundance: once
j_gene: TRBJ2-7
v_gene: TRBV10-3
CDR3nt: TGTGCCATCGGCCCGGGTTCATACGAGCAGTACTTC
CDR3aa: CAIGPGSYEQYF

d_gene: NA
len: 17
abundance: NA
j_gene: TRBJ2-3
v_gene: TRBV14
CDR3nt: TGTGCCAGCAGCCAAGATTCAGAACAGCGGTGGTCAGATACGCAGTATTTT
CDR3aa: CASSQDSEQRWSDTQYF

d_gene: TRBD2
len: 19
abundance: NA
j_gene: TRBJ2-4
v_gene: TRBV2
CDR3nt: TGTGCCAGCAGTGAAGCGCTTCCCGGGGGGGCGCGGGCCAAAAACATTCAGTACTTC
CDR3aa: CASSEALPGGARAKNIQYF

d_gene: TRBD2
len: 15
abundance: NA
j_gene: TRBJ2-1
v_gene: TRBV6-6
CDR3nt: TGTGCCAGCAGCCTACACAAAGCGGGAGCTAATGAGCAGTTCTTC
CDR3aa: CASSLHKAGANEQFF

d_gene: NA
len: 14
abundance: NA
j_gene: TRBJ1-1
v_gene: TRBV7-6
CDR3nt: TGTGCCAGCAGCTTAGGCCGGGACATAACTGAAGCTTTCTTT
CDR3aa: CASSLGRDITEAFF

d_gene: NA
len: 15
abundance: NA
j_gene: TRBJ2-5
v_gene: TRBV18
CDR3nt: TGTGCCAGCTCACCCCAACGGGACTCGAAAGAGACCCAGTACTTC
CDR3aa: CASSPQRDSKETQYF

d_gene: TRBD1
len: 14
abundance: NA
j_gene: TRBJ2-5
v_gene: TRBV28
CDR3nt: TGTGCCAGCAGTATTCCCAGGGGGTACGAGACCCAGTACTTC
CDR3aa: CASSIPRGYETQYF

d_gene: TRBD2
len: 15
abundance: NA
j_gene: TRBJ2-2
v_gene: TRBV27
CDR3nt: TGTGCCAGCAGTTGGAGCGGGAGATTTTCCGGGGAGCTGTTTTTT
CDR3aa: CASSWSGRFSGELFF

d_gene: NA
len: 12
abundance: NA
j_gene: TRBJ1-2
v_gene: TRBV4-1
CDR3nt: TGCGCCAGCAGCCAAGATCAGGGCGGCTACACCTTC
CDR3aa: CASSQDQGGYTF

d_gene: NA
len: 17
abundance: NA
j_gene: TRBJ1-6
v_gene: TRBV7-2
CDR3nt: TGTGCCAGCAGCCTCCGTGGAGTTGGCTCCTATAATTCACCCCTCCACTTT
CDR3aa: CASSLRGVGSYNSPLHF

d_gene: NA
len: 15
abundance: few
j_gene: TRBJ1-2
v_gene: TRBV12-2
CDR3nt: TGTGCAAGTCGCTTAGCCGGCAGGGAAAACTATGGCTACACCTTC
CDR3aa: CASRLAGRENYGYTF

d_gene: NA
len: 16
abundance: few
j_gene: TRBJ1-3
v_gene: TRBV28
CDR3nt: TGTGCCAGCAGTTTCCTCGAGGGGGTGGCCCCAAACACCATATATTTT
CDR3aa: CASSFLEGVAPNTIYF

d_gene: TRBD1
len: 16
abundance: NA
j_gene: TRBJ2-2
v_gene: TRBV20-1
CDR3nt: TGCAGTGCTAGTGACAGGGGCCGGATTTACACCGGGGAGCTGTTTTTT
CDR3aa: CSASDRGRIYTGELFF

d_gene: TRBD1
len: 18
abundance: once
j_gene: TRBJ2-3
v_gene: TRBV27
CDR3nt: TGTGCCAGCAGCCTGGGGTCGGACAGGGGCTGGGTCACAGATACGCAGTATTTT
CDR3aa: CASSLGSDRGWVTDTQYF